This entry lists 4 T cell receptor beta chains sequenced from one sample in a study of T-cell memory formation after mild COVID-19. MiXCR, applied by TCRdb to the 5' RACE reads, yields one record per CDR3 protein. The sample gives 300,000 to 400,000 distinct CDR3 sequences, 20% to 25% of which show up once; around 12% is in the top ten. What was sequenced was PBMCs or a T cell subset sorted from them (not recorded which). These TCRs come from an adult woman who had mild COVID-19 (a few samples of this study predate the infection). Cell type and time point are not known.

In this sample, this clonotype turned up a few times. The chain is built from TRBV7-9 and TRBJ1-1; D might be TRBD1 (6 bases). The CDR3 has 15 amino acids. The V gene's germline CDR1 is SEHNR and CDR2 FQNEAQ (reference sequence). The V gene lost 5 bases and the J gene lost 2 bases, with 15 bases spanning the gap. The CDR3 coding sequence is TGTGCCAGCAGCCAGCCGACAGGCTTAAACACTGAAGCTTTCTTT. Its translation is CASSQPTGLNTEAFF. The full variable domain, with the rest looked up from reference TRBV7-9 and TRBJ1-1, is DTGVSQNPRHKITKRGQNVTFRCDPISEHNRLYWYRQTLGQGPEFLTYFQNEAQLEKSRLLSDRFSAERPKGSFSTLEIQRTEQGDSAMYLCASSQPTGLNTEAFFGQGTRLTVV.

A few counts support this clonotype. The J gene is TRBJ2-7, the V gene TRBV4-2; 8 bases are a match to TRBD2. The V gene end was trimmed by 2 bases and the J gene end by 2 bases; junction bases not matched to a gene: 8. The CDR3 extends over 16 amino acids. Per the germline V gene, CDR1 is LGHNA and CDR2 is YNFKEQ. CDR3 region: CASSQRLAGPAYEQYF. The CDR3 region has the DNA TGTGCCAGCAGCCAACGTTTAGCGGGACCGGCCTACGAGCAGTACTTC.

The V and J genes are TRBV5-1 and TRBJ1-4; no firm D call. In germline, CDR1 is SGHRS, CDR2 YFSETQ. V was shortened by 0 bases and J by 4 bases, with 7 bases between the two germline ends. This CDR3 has 14 amino acids. CDR3 loop: CASSLDRINEKLFF. CDR3 nucleotides: TGCGCCAGCAGCTTGGATCGGATTAATGAAAAACTGTTTTTT.

This clonotype was found a few times. V gene TRBV7-8 combines with J gene TRBJ2-3; 14 nucleotides align to TRBD2. The V segment lost 5 bases and the J segment 4 bases; nucleotides outside the gene matches: 5. CDR3 size: 16 residues. The germline gives CDR1 SGHVS, CDR2 FQNEAQ. Here the CDR3 reads CASSTGTSGGADTQYF. CDR3 sequence (DNA): TGTGCCAGCAGCACAGGGACTAGCGGGGGAGCAGATACGCAGTATTTT.